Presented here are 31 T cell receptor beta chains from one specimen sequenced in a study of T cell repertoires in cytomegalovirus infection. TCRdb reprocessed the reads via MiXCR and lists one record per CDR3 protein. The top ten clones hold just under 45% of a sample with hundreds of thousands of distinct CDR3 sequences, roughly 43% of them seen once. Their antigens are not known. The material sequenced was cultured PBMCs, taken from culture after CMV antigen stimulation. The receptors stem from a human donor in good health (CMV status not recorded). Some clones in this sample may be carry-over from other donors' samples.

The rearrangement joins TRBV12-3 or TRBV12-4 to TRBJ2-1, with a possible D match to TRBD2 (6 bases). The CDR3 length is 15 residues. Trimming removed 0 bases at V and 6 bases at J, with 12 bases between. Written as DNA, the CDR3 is TGTGCCAGCAGTTTAGCTTTCGGGACTGCCAATGAGCAGTTCTTC. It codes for CASSLAFGTANEQFF.

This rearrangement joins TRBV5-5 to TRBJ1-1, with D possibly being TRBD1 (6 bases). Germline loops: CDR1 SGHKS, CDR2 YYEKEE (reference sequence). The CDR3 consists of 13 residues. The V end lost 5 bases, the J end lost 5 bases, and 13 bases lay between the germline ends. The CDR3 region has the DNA TGTGCCAGCAGGGGAGGGGGGCGGACTGAAGCTTTCTTT. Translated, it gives CASRGGGRTEAFF.

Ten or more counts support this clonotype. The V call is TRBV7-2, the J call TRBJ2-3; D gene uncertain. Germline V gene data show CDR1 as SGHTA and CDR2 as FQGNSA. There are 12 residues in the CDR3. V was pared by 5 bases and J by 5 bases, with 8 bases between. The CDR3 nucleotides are TGTGCCAGCAGCCTGGGCATAGATACGCAGTATTTT. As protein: CASSLGIDTQYF.

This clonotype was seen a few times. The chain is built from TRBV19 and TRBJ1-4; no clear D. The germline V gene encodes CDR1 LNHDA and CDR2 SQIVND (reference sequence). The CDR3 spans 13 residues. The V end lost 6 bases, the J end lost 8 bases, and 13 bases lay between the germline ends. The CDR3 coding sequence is TGTGCCAGTAGCATGTTGGACCGGGAAAAACTGTTTTTT. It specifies CASSMLDREKLFF.

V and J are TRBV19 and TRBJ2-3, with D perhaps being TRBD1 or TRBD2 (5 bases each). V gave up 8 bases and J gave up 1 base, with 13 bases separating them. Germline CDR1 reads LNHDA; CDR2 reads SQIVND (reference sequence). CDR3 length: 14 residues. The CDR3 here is CASGGPGRTDTQYF. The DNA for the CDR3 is TGTGCCAGTGGGGGACCGGGCCGCACAGATACGCAGTATTTT.

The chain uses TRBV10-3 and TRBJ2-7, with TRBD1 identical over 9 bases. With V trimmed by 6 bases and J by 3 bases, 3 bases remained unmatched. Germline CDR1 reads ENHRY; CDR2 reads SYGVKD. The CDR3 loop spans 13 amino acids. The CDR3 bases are TGTGCCATCAGGGGGACAGGGATCTACGAGCAGTACTTC. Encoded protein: CAIRGTGIYEQYF.

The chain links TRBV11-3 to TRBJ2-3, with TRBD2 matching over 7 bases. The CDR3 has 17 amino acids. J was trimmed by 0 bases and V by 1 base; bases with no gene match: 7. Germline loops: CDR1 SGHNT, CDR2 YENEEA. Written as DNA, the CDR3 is TGTGCCAGCAGCTTAGGAGGTTGGCGGGAGAGCACAGATACGCAGTATTTT. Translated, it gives CASSLGGWRESTDTQYF. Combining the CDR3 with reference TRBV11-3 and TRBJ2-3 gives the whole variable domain EAGVVQSPRYKIIEKKQPVAFWCNPISGHNTLYWYLQNLGQGPELLIRYENEEAVDDSQLPKDRFSAERLKGVDSTLKIQPAELGDSAVYLCASSLGGWRESTDTQYFGPGTRLTVL.

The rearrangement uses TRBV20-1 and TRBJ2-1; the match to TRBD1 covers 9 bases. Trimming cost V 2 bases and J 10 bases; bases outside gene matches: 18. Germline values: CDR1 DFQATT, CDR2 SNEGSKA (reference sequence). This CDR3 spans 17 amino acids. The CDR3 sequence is CSARWGKATGGLLEQFF. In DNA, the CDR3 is TGCAGTGCTAGATGGGGTAAGGCGACAGGGGGACTCCTGGAGCAGTTCTTC.

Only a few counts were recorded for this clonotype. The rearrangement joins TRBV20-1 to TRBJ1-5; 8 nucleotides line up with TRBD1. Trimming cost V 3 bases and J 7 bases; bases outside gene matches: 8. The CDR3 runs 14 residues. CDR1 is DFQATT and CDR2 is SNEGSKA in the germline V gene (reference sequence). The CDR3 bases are TGCAGTGCTAGCGTAGGACAGGGAGAACAGCCCCAGCATTTT. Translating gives CSASVGQGEQPQHF.

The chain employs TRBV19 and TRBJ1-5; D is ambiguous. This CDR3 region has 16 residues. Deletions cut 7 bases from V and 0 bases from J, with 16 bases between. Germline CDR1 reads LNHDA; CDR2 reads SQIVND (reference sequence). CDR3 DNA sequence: TGTGCCAGTACTAACCTAGGCAGATTTAGCAATCAGCCCCAGCATTTT. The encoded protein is CASTNLGRFSNQPQHF.

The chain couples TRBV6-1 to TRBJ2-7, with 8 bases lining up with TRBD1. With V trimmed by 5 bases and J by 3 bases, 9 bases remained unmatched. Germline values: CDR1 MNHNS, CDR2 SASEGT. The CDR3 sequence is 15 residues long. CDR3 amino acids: CASSLSGTGFYEQYF. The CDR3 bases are TGTGCCAGCAGTTTATCCGGGACAGGATTCTACGAGCAGTACTTC.

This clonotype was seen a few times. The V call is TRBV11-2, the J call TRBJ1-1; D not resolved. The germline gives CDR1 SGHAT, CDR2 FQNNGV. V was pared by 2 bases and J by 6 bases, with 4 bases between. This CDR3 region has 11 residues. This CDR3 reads CASSLLAEAFF. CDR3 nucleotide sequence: TGTGCCAGCAGCTTATTGGCTGAAGCTTTCTTT.

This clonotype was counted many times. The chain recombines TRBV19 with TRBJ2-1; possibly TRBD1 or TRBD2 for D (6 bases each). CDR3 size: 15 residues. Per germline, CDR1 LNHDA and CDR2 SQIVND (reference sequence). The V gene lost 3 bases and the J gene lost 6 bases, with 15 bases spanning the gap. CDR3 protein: CASSIGTSGANEQFF. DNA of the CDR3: TGTGCCAGTAGTATTGGCACATCGGGGGCCAATGAGCAGTTCTTC.

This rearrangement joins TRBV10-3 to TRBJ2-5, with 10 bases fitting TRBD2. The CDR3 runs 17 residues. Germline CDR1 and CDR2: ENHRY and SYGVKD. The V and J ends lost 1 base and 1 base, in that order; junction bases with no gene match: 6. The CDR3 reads CAISELGRTSGQETQYF. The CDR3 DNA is TGTGCCATCAGTGAGTTGGGGAGGACTAGCGGCCAAGAGACCCAGTACTTC.

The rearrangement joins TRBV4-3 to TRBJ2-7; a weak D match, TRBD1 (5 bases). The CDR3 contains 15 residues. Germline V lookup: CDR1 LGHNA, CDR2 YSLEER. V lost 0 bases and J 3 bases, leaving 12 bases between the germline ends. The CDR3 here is CASSQDIRGFYEQYF. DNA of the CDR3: TGCGCCAGCAGCCAAGATATTAGGGGCTTCTACGAGCAGTACTTC.

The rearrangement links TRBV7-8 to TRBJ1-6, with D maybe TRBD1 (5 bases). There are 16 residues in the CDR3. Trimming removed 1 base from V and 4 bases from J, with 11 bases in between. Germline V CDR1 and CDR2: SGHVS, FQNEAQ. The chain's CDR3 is CASSLVAGQYNSPLHF. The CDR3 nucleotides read TGTGCCAGCAGCTTAGTTGCAGGGCAATATAATTCACCCCTCCACTTT.

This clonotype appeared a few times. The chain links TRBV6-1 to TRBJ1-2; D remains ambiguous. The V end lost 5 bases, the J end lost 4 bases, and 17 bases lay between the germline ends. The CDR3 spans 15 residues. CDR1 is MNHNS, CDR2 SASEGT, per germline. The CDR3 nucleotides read TGTGCCAGCAGTTCCTGGTCTAGGGTAGGCTATGGCTACACCTTC. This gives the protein CASSSWSRVGYGYTF.

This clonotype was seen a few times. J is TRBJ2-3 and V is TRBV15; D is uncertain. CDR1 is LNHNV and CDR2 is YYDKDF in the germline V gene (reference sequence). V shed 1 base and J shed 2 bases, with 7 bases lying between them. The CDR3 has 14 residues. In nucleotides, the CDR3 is TGTGCCACCAGCAGAGCTGGGGACACAGATACGCAGTATTTT. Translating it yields CATSRAGDTDTQYF.

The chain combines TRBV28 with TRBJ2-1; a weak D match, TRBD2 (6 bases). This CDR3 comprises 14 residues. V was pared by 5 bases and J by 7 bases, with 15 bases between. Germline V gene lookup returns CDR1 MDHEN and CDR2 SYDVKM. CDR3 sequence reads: CASSPGTVFNEQFF. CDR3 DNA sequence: TGTGCCAGCAGTCCAGGGACTGTCTTTAATGAGCAGTTCTTC.

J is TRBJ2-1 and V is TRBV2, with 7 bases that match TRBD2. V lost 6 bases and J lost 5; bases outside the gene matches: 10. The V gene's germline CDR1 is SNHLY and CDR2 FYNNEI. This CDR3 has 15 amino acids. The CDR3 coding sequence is TGTGCCAGCAGGGTCAGGCTAGCGGCCAACAATGAGCAGTTCTTC. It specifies CASRVRLAANNEQFF.

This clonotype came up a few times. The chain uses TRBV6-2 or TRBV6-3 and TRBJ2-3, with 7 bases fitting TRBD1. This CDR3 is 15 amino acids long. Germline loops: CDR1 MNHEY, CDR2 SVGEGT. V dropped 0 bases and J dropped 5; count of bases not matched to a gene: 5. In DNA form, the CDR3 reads TGTGCCAGCAGTTACTCAGGGGGCGCGCAAGATACGCAGTATTTT. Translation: CASSYSGGAQDTQYF.

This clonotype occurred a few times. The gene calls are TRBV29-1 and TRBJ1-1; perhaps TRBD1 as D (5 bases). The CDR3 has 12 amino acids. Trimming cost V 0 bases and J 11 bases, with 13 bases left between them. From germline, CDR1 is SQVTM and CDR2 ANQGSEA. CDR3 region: CSVEDVGGTAFF. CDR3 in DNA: TGCAGCGTTGAAGACGTAGGAGGGACGGCTTTCTTT. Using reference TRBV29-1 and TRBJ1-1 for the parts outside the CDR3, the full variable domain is SAVISQKPSRDICQRGTSLTIQCQVDSQVTMMFWYRQQPGQSLTLIATANQGSEATYESGFVIDKFPISRPNLTFSTLTVSNMSPEDSSIYLCSVEDVGGTAFFGQGTRLTVV.

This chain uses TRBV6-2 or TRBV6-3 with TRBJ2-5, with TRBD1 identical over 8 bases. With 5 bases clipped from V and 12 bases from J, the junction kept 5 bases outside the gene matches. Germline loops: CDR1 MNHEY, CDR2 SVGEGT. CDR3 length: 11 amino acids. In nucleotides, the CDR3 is TGTGCCAGCAGTCATGGACAGGGAGAGTACTTC. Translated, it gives CASSHGQGEYF.

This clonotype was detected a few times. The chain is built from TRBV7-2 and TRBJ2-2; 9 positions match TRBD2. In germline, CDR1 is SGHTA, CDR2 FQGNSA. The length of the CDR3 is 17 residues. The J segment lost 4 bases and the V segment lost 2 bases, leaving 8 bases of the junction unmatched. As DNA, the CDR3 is TGTGCCAGCAGCTTAATGCGGGGGGGTCCGGGCACCGGGGAGCTGTTTTTT. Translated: CASSLMRGGPGTGELFF.

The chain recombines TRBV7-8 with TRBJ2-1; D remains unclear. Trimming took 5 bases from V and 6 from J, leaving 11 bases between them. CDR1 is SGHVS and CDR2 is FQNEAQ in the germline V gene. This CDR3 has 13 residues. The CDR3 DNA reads TGTGCCAGCAGCCTGACCCGAAGCAATGAGCAGTTCTTC. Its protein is CASSLTRSNEQFF.

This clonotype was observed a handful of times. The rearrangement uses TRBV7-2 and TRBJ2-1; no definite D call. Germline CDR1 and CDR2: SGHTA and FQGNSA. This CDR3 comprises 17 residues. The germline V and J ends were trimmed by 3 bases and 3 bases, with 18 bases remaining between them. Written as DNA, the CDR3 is TGTGCCAGCAGCTTTAATTGGCGGAGCGCCCACTACAATGAGCAGTTCTTC. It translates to CASSFNWRSAHYNEQFF.

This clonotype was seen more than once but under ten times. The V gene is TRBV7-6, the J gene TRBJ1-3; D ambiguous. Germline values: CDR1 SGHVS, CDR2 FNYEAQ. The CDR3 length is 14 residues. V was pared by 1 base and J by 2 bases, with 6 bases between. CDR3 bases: TGTGCCAGCAGCTTAGTAGGGACTGGAAACACCATATATTTT. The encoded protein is CASSLVGTGNTIYF.

The CDR3 coding sequence is TGTGCCAGCAGTTTAGCGACAGAGGGAGAGACCCAGTACTTC. Translated: CASSLATEGETQYF. This chain links TRBV12-3 or TRBV12-4 with TRBJ2-5; D tentatively fits TRBD1 or TRBD2 (5 bases each). Trimming shortened V by 0 bases and J by 4 bases, and 9 bases separated the two germline ends. This CDR3 contains 14 residues.

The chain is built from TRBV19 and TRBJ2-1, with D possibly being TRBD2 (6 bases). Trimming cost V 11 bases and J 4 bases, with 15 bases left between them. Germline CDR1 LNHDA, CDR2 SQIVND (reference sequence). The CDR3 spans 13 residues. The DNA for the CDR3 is TGTGCCTCGGGAGACCTTTTATACAATGAGCAGTTCTTC. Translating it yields CASGDLLYNEQFF.

CDR3 bases: TGCGCCAGCAGCCAAGATACAGGGTGGGGCTACACCTTC. It specifies CASSQDTGWGYTF. The chain has TRBV4-1 and TRBJ1-2; D is perhaps TRBD1 (6 bases). This CDR3 is 13 amino acids long. From germline, CDR1 is MGHRA and CDR2 YSYEKL. V lost 0 bases to trimming and J lost 8 bases, with 10 bases between them.

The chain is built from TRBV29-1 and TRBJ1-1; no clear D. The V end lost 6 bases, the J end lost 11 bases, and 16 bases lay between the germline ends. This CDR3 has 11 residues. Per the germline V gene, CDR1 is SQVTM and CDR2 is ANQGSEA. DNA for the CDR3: TGCAGCGTCGACGGGATTTTTGGGGCTTTCTTT. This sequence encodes CSVDGIFGAFF.